This T cell receptor beta chain came from a study of regulatory T cells in long-lasting Graves disease. CDR3 length equals 14 residues. Germline lookup yields CDR1 MDHEN and CDR2 SYDVKM. V lost 5 bases and J 1 base, leaving 10 bases between the germline ends. According to the study, TCR beta libraries were built with iRepertoire HTBI primers and CDR3-region Arm-PCR. The authors' processing: Spanning all samples, the identified segments comprised about 62 TRBV and around 13 TRBJ. TCRdb re-called the multiplex PCR reads with MiXCR, one entry per CDR3 protein. The V and J calls were not made by the authors but by TCRdb's processing. This sample has roughly 510,000 distinct CDR3 sequences; 16% occur once, and the top ten carry around 12%. This clonotype turned up a few times. No antigen is known for it. Time point: newly diagnosed GD, antithyroid drugs for less than 3 months. Following extraction of RNA from PBMCs, that RNA was used to make the TCR library. Graves' disease diagnosis used American Thyroid Association guidelines. The patients were enrolled through endocrinology in Xi'an, China.

Study results and limitations: TCR diversity in persistent Graves' patients was below that of newly diagnosed ones.

The data were also submitted as part of a second study, on T cells in Graves' hyperthyroidism and ophthalmopathy.

This clonotype was obtained from a man between 18 and 29 years old with Graves disease. V usage is TRBV28 and J usage is TRBJ2-3, with D uncertain. The input for sequencing was peripheral blood mononuclear cells (PBMCs), taken at new diagnosis, from a patient treated with antithyroid drugs. The CDR3 DNA sequence: TGTGCCAGCAGTACCCACAAGGGCACAGATACGCAGTATTTT. Translation gives CASSTHKGTDTQYF.